The rows below give T cell receptor beta chains drawn from one sample of a study of CD8+CD57+ T cells in acquired aplastic anemia. TCRdb independently ran MiXCR on the reads; one entry per CDR3 protein. The repertoire holds around 170,000 distinct CDR3 sequences, under 75% seen once, with under 50% in the top ten. Material: sorted CD4+, CD8+, or CD8+CD57+ T cells (not recorded which) from PBMCs. These receptors originate from a human donor in good health. Both conserved end residues are part of each CDR3. The D gene is left open where the match is weak. Clone size is given for some rows only: seen once, a few or many times, or a class if the clone is expanded.

size,V,D,J,CDR3,DNA
few,TRBV2,.,TRBJ1-2,CASTHDLGGYTF,TGTGCCAGCACCCACGACCTGGGGGGCTACACCTTC
.,TRBV9,.,TRBJ2-2,CASSVWDGELFF,TGTGCCAGCAGCGTATGGGACGGGGAGCTGTTTTTT
.,TRBV7-9,TRBD2,TRBJ2-3,CASSLSGGPSTDTQYF,TGTGCCAGCAGCTTAAGCGGGGGGCCCAGCACAGATACGCAGTATTTT
.,TRBV7-3,.,TRBJ1-1,CASSQPWVEKPANTEAFF,TGCGCCAGCAGCCAGCCTTGGGTGGAGAAGCCCGCTAACACTGAAGCTTTCTTT
many,TRBV19,TRBD1,TRBJ1-1,CASRTGGLAFF,TGTGCCTCGCGGACAGGGGGCTTAGCTTTCTTT
many,TRBV7-9,.,TRBJ2-7,CASSPRDGAYEQYF,TGTGCCAGCAGCCCTCGGGACGGGGCCTACGAGCAGTACTTC
.,TRBV12-3/TRBV12-4,.,TRBJ1-5,CASSFVSSRQPQHF,TGTGCCAGCAGTTTTGTCAGCTCTCGTCAGCCCCAGCATTTT
.,TRBV19,TRBD1,TRBJ2-7,CASSIGTESYEQYF,TGTGCCAGTAGTATCGGGACAGAATCCTACGAGCAGTACTTC
many,TRBV7-2,.,TRBJ2-2,CASSAWGYGELFF,TGTGCCAGCAGCGCCTGGGGCTACGGGGAGCTGTTTTTT
.,TRBV29-1,.,TRBJ2-6,CSAGQQGVTEAF,TGCAGCGCTGGACAACAGGGTGTCACTGAAGCTTTC
.,TRBV7-6,TRBD1,TRBJ1-1,CASSSGQLKAFF,TGTGCCAGCAGCTCGGGACAGCTAAAAGCTTTCTTT
.,TRBV12-5,TRBD1,TRBJ1-3,CASSSQGALGNTIYF,TGTGCCAGCAGTTCCCAGGGGGCATTGGGAAACACCATATATTTT
.,TRBV24-1,TRBD1,TRBJ2-2,CATKQGANTGELFF,TGTGCCACGAAACAGGGGGCGAACACCGGGGAGCTGTTTTTT
few,TRBV24-1,.,TRBJ2-3,CATSDWADGTDTQYF,TGTGCCACCAGTGATTGGGCTGACGGCACAGATACGCAGTATTTT
.,TRBV7-6,.,TRBJ1-1,CASSLSIQNTEAFF,TGTGCCAGCAGCTTGTCCATCCAGAACACTGAAGCTTTCTTT
.,TRBV5-1,.,TRBJ2-7,CASSLEAPYEQYF,TGCGCCAGCAGCTTGGAGGCCCCCTACGAGCAGTACTTC
.,TRBV7-3,TRBD2,TRBJ2-7,CASSLGRDYYEQYF,TGCGCCAGCAGCTTGGGAAGGGACTACTACGAGCAGTACTTC
.,TRBV7-3,.,TRBJ1-2,CASSIGAGANYGYTF,TGTGCCAGTAGTATCGGGGCAGGGGCGAACTATGGCTACACCTTC
.,TRBV6-4,TRBD2,TRBJ2-3,CASSATGLAQATDTQYF,TGTGCCAGCAGTGCCACGGGACTAGCGCAGGCCACAGATACGCAGTATTTT
.,TRBV7-9,.,TRBJ2-7,CASSPPGLTWEQYF,TGTGCCAGCAGCCCCCCGGGATTGACCTGGGAGCAGTACTTC
once,TRBV7-3,.,TRBJ1-1,CASGSGGGLTEAFF,TGTGCCAGCGGCTCCGGGGGGGGGCTGACTGAAGCTTTCTTT
.,TRBV19,.,TRBJ2-1,CASSSYSRGAHNEQFF,TGTGCCAGTAGTTCGTACTCTCGGGGGGCTCACAATGAGCAGTTCTTC